This T cell receptor (beta chain) was sequenced in a study of breast tumors, draining lymph nodes, adjacent tissues. This clonotype has ten or more counts. Its antigen remains unidentified. Whole-study results and caveats: Compared with basal-like, luminal-like tumors shared significantly more repertoire with nontumor tissue.

Germline V CDR1 and CDR2: DFQATT, SNEGSKA (reference sequence). CDR3 length: 13 amino acids. V was shortened by 1 base and J by 4 bases, with 10 bases between the two germline ends. Axillary draining lymph nodes of breast cancer patients supplied the node samples. Each CDR3 protein is one row after TCRdb ran MiXCR on the multiplex PCR reads. Of 120,000 or so distinct CDR3 sequences in the sample, about 20% are singletons; the top ten hold more than 3%. The V gene is TRBV20-1, the J gene TRBJ1-2; D might be TRBD1 (5 bases). The specimen was axillary lymph node tissue. The sequence derives from a female donor with breast cancer. Some clones in this sample may be carry-over from other donors' samples. CDR3 sequence: CSARAREGYGYTF. The CDR3 DNA reads as TGCAGTGCTAGAGCCAGGGAGGGCTATGGCTACACCTTC.